This TCR beta chain was recovered during a study of metastatic and nonmetastatic thyroid tumors. Study summary: Across peripheral blood and tumor or nodule tissue samples taken from malignant and benign thyroid patients, the repertoires were compared with one another.

In its sample, this clone was seen a few times. What it binds is unknown. TCRdb called clones again from the PCR reads with MiXCR. This table has about 16,000 clones, over 10% appearing once. The study, taken as a whole, reports: In blood and tumor, TCR beta diversity was reportedly significantly higher in malignant thyroid tumors than in benign nodules.

Every patient was untreated before thyroid surgery. V was clipped by 7 bases and J by 5 bases; unmatched bases: 3. Germline lookup yields CDR1 MNHEY and CDR2 SMNVEV (reference sequence). The CDR3 spans 13 residues. This chain joins TRBV27 and TRBJ1-4, with 8 bases matching TRBD1. Specimen: blood. The clonotype comes from a female donor with papillary thyroid cancer or a benign thyroid nodule (not recorded which). Some clones in this sample may be carry-over from other donors' samples. The CDR3 loop is CASTTGANEKLFF. DNA for the CDR3: TGTGCCAGCACGACAGGGGCCAATGAAAAACTGTTTTTT.